One sample yielded the 19 T cell receptor beta chains listed below, sequenced in a study of tumor and adjacent non-tumor tissue in lung cancer. No cell sorting was done before RNA was extracted from the tissue. TCRbeta libraries were built with three rounds of nested PCR, modified from ARM-PCR. TCRdb reanalysed the multiplex PCR reads using MiXCR and keeps one entry per CDR3 protein. Of under 140,000 distinct CDR3 sequences in the sample, over 75% were seen once. Sequencing used lung tumor tissue. These receptors all come from a man aged 65 to 85 with non-small cell lung cancer.

For the CDR3, the DNA is TGTGCCAGCAGTATCCGGGATCCTCCTTACAATGAGCAGTTCTTC. Residues: CASSIRDPPYNEQFF. The rearrangement uses TRBV6-5 and TRBJ2-1, with TRBD2 as a possible D gene (5 bases). Germline V lookup: CDR1 MNHEY, CDR2 SVGAGI. V lost 5 bases and J lost 4, with 15 bases in between. This CDR3 comprises 15 residues.

This clonotype occurred many times. The genes are TRBV4-1 and TRBJ1-1; D may be TRBD1 (5 bases). The CDR3 runs 21 residues. The V gene's germline CDR1 is MGHRA and CDR2 YSYEKL. Trimming removed 1 base at V and 0 bases at J, with 27 bases between. CDR3 DNA sequence: TGCGCCAGCAGCCAAGTTCCAAAGGGGTCCGCGACCTGGGGCATGAACACTGAAGCTTTCTTT. As protein: CASSQVPKGSATWGMNTEAFF.

The chain joins TRBV11-2 to TRBJ2-1; D is possibly TRBD2 (6 bases). Germline lookup yields CDR1 SGHAT and CDR2 FQNNGV. Trimming cost V 6 bases and J 14 bases, with 35 bases left between them. This CDR3 has 18 amino acids. As DNA, the CDR3 is TGTGCCAGCAGGGTACCTGTGCGGGACTGCGCCCCCTACAACACCGAGTTCTTC. It yields the protein CASRVPVRDCAPYNTEFF.

On this clonotype: This sequence may be a read error, since a much larger clone differs from it by one base. This chain links TRBV6-5 with TRBJ2-5, with D possibly matching TRBD2 (5 bases). This CDR3 comprises 14 residues. Germline CDR1 and CDR2: MNHEY and SVGAGI. For the CDR3, the DNA is TGTACCAGCAGCCGATCGGCAGTCGGGGAAACCCAGAACTTC. Translating it yields CTSSRSAVGETQNF.

As to this clonotype: Relative to the germline gene, one junction end is altered; a read error may explain this. The chain's CDR3 is CSAVRADTQYF. The CDR3 DNA is TGCAGTGCCGTAAGGGCAGACACGCAGTATTTT. The chain couples TRBV20-1 to TRBJ2-3; no clear D. Germline CDR1 is DFQATT and CDR2 is SNEGSKA (reference sequence). The CDR3 contains 11 residues.

On this clonotype: Given a much more abundant clone one base away, this may be a read error. This rearrangement joins TRBV20-1 to TRBJ1-5; D is ambiguous. Germline V gene data show CDR1 as DFQATT and CDR2 as SNEGSKA (reference sequence). The CDR3 totals 15 residues. Between the trimmed V and J ends, which lost 4 bases and 7 bases, there was a span of 20 bases. In DNA, the CDR3 is TGCAGTGCTATCAAAACATGGTACAGTGGCCAGCCCCAGCATTTT. Amino acid sequence: CSAIKTWYSGQPQHF.

This clonotype was seen ten or more times. The V call is TRBV9, the J call TRBJ2-1; 7 nucleotides line up with TRBD1. CDR1 and CDR2 (germline): SGDLS, YYNGEE. This CDR3 is built from 15 residues. The V segment lost 0 bases and the J segment 2 bases; nucleotides outside the gene matches: 2. CDR3 protein: CASSVAQGAYNEQFF. CDR3 nucleotide sequence: TGTGCCAGCAGCGTAGCCCAGGGGGCCTACAATGAGCAGTTCTTC.

This clonotype has more than one count but fewer than ten. This CDR3 is missing its conserved last phenylalanine or tryptophan, likely due to a read error. V and J are TRBV6-2 or TRBV6-3 and TRBJ2-1, with 13 bases identical to TRBD2. V lost 6 bases to trimming and J lost 4 bases; unmatched junction nucleotides: 6. The CDR3 length is 16 residues. Germline CDR1 and CDR2: MNHEY and SVGEGT. DNA for the CDR3: TGTGCCAGCAGGCGGACTAGCGGGAGATTATACAATGAGCAGTTCTTA. Its translation is CASRRTSGRLYNEQFL.

The CDR3 reads CASSLAGRQYF. CDR3 nucleotide sequence: TGTGCCAGCAGCTTGGCTGGCAGGCAGTACTTC. V usage is TRBV6-1 and J usage is TRBJ2-7; D is uncertain. Germline V lookup: CDR1 MNHNS, CDR2 SASEGT. This CDR3 has 11 residues. Trimming removed 6 bases from V and 9 bases from J, with 12 bases in between.

The genes are TRBV28 and TRBJ2-3, with D tentatively TRBD1 or TRBD2 (6 bases each). CDR1 and CDR2 (germline): MDHEN, SYDVKM. This CDR3 has 16 amino acids. Trimming stripped 4 bases from V and 0 bases from J, with 14 bases between. CDR3 residues: CASSSRDKGSTDTQYF. DNA of the CDR3: TGTGCCAGCAGTTCGCGGGACAAGGGTAGCACAGATACGCAGTATTTT.

The V and J genes are TRBV6-1 and TRBJ1-2, with TRBD1 matching over 7 bases. The germline CDR1 and CDR2 sequences are MNHNS and SASEGT. This CDR3 has 14 amino acids. V shed 11 bases, J shed 11 bases, and the junction held 20 bases outside the gene matches. The CDR3 protein is CAVQILGQRLGYTF. CDR3 DNA sequence: TGTGCCGTCCAAATACTGGGACAGAGACTAGGATACACCTTC.

Regarding this clonotype: Relative to the germline gene, one junction end is altered; a read error may explain this. The chain recombines TRBV14 with TRBJ1-1; D might be TRBD1 (5 bases). Looked up from germline, CDR1 is SGHDN and CDR2 is FVKESK. The CDR3 spans 14 residues. CDR3 DNA: TGTGCCAGCAGCCTAGGAGAGGGGAACACTGGAGCTTTATTT. Translation gives CASSLGEGNTGALF.

Remarks on this clonotype: One end of the junction varies from germline; a read error may be responsible. In DNA form, the CDR3 reads TGTGTCAGCGGCCTATCGGGACAGGCGGCCTACGAGCAGTACTTC. Translated, it gives CVSGLSGQAAYEQYF. V usage is TRBV11-1 and J usage is TRBJ2-7, with 8 bases aligning to TRBD1. The CDR3 sequence is 15 residues long. Per germline, CDR1 SGHAT and CDR2 FQDESV (reference sequence).

Comment on this clonotype: Its ends do not fully match the called genes, so a read error is possible. The rearrangement joins TRBV29-1 to TRBJ2-2; 7 nucleotides match TRBD2. The CDR3 consists of 12 residues. Germline assignment: CDR1 SQVTM and CDR2 ANQGSEA. The CDR3, as DNA: TGCAGCGTTCTGGGGAACAGCGGGGAGCTGCTTTTT. Translation gives CSVLGNSGELLF.

As concerns this clonotype: Germline and junction disagree at one end, which may indicate a read error. The genes are TRBV6-2 or TRBV6-3 and TRBJ2-2, with 10 positions matching TRBD2. Germline lookup yields CDR1 MNHEY and CDR2 SVGEGT. This CDR3 comprises 18 residues. The CDR3 is CANSYFASGRAGTGELLF. The DNA for the CDR3 is TGTGCCAACAGTTATTTTGCAAGCGGGAGGGCCGGAACCGGGGAACTGCTTTTT.

J is TRBJ2-7 and V is TRBV11-1, with D uncertain. Germline CDR1 SGHAT, CDR2 FQDESV (reference sequence). CDR3 length: 14 amino acids. Between the trimmed V and J ends, which lost 10 bases and 6 bases, there was a span of 22 bases. The CDR3 DNA reads as TGTGCCAACGGCTCCAAGGAAACGACCTGCGAGCAGTACTTC. This sequence encodes CANGSKETTCEQYF.

This clonotype appeared many times. This chain links TRBV28 with TRBJ1-4; D gene unclear. The CDR3 contains 15 residues. Trimming removed 5 bases at V and 0 bases at J, with 10 bases between. Germline loops: CDR1 MDHEN, CDR2 SYDVKM. The CDR3: CASSPWQATNEKLFF. The CDR3 DNA sequence: TGTGCCAGCAGTCCGTGGCAGGCAACTAATGAAAAACTGTTTTTT.

Of note for this clonotype: At one end, the junction sequence differs from germline, possibly due to a read error. V usage is TRBV28 and J usage is TRBJ2-7; D may be TRBD1 or TRBD2 (7 bases each). This CDR3 region has 14 residues. The germline V gene encodes CDR1 MDHEN and CDR2 SYDVKM. The DNA for the CDR3 is TGTGCCTGCAGTCCACAGGGGCCGGCGGGAGAGCAGCACTTC. This gives the protein CACSPQGPAGEQHF. The variable domain in full, with the rest retrieved from reference TRBV28 and TRBJ2-7, is DVKVTQSSRYLVKRTGEKVFLECVQDMDHENMFWYRQDPGLGLRLIYFSYDVKMKEKGDIPEGYSVSREKKERFSLILESASTNQTSMYLCACSPQGPAGEQHFGPGTRLTVT.

This clonotype showed up just a few times. This may arise from a read error, as a much more abundant clone is one base away. The chain uses TRBV29-1 and TRBJ1-1; the D is unclear. Per the germline V gene, CDR1 is SQVTM and CDR2 is ANQGSEA. The CDR3 loop spans 12 amino acids. The CDR3: CGVVMGNTEAFF. The CDR3 DNA reads TGCGGCGTTGTTATGGGGAACACTGAAGCTTTCTTT.